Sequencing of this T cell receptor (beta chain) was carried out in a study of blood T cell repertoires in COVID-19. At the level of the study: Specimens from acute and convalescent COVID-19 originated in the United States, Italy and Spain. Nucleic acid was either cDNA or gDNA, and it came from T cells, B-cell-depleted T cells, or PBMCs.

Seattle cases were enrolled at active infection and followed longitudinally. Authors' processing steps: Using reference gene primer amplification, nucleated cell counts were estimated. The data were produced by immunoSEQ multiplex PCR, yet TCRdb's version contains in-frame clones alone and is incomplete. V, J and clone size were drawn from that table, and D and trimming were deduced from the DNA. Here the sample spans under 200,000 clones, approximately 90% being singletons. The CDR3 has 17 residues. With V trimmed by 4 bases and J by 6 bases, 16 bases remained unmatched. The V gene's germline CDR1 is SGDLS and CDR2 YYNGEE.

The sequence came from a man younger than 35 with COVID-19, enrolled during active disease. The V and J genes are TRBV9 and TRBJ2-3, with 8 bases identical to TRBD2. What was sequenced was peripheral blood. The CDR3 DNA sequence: TGTGCCAGCAGCACGCACCGACTAGCGAACCCTGGGGATACGCAGTATTTT. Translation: CASSTHRLANPGDTQYF.